These 30 T cell receptor beta chains were sequenced from one sample in a study of T cells in tuberculosis. Repertoires were generated with immunoSEQ multiplex PCR, while TCRdb's copy carries only in-frame clones and drops some. In the table there are 88,000 or so clones, approximately 90% of which are singletons. Sorting used thawed, overnight-rested PBMC stained with anti-CD3, a viability dye and GMM-loaded CD1B tetramer. C32 glucose monomycolate from Rhodococcus equi was loaded onto the CD1B tetramers. The sequencing input was CD1b-GMM tetramer-negative cells sorted from PBMCs. The origin of the receptors is an adult woman with latent tuberculosis.

This clone has only one observation. The chain has TRBV19 and TRBJ1-5; 9 bases agree with TRBD1. This CDR3 spans 14 amino acids. V trimming: 8 bases; J trimming: 8 bases; junction bases outside the gene matches: 10. Germline V gives CDR1 LNHDA, CDR2 SQIVND (reference sequence). CDR3: CASSPHRGLEPQHF. CDR3 nucleotides: TGTGCCAGTTCACCTCACAGGGGGCTGGAGCCCCAGCATTTT. Variable domain in full (rest from reference TRBV19 and TRBJ1-5): DGGITQSPKYLFRKEGQNVTLSCEQNLNHDAMYWYRQDPGQGLRLIYYSQIVNDFQKGDIAEGYSVSREKKESFPLTVTSAQKNPTAFYLCASSPHRGLEPQHFGDGTRLSIL.

This chain links TRBV27 with TRBJ2-7; TRBD1 aligns across 9 bases. The CDR3 sequence is 13 residues long. The V segment lost 6 bases and the J segment 3 bases; nucleotides outside the gene matches: 3. Germline V gene sequence: CDR1 MNHEY, CDR2 SMNVEV (reference sequence). The CDR3 DNA sequence: TGTGCCAGCAGCCAGGGACAGGGCTACGAGCAGTACTTC. Translated, it gives CASSQGQGYEQYF.

This clone was observed a few times. This chain links TRBV2 with TRBJ2-5; 7 positions match TRBD1. CDR1 SNHLY and CDR2 FYNNEI come from the germline V gene. This CDR3 is built from 15 residues. The V and J ends lost 5 bases and 1 base, in that order; junction bases with no gene match: 7. This CDR3 is CASSRDSIFQETQYF. The DNA of the CDR3 is TGTGCCAGCAGTCGGGACAGTATATTCCAAGAGACCCAGTACTTC.

The CDR3 region has the DNA TGTGCCAGTAGCAATACAGGGGTGCATTCCTACGAGCAGTACTTC. It encodes CASSNTGVHSYEQYF. The chain joins TRBV19 to TRBJ2-7; 7 bases are a match to TRBD1. This CDR3 is built from 15 residues. The trim removed 6 bases at V and 1 base at J, leaving 9 bases unmatched. Germline V gene data show CDR1 as LNHDA and CDR2 as SQIVND (reference sequence).

V is TRBV30 and J is TRBJ1-1; the D gene is possibly TRBD1 (6 bases). The length of the CDR3 is 11 residues. Trimming shortened V by 5 bases and J by 2 bases, and 6 bases separated the two germline ends. The germline CDR1 and CDR2 sequences are GTSNPN and SVGIG (reference sequence). DNA of the CDR3: TGTGCCTGGGGGGGCAACACTGAAGCTTTCTTT. Translated, it gives CAWGGNTEAFF.

V gene TRBV6-1 combines with J gene TRBJ1-6; 7 nucleotides line up with TRBD1. Germline V gene data show CDR1 as MNHNS and CDR2 as SASEGT. The trim removed 8 bases at V and 10 bases at J, leaving 11 bases unmatched. The CDR3 is 14 amino acids. The DNA of the CDR3 is TGTGCCAGCTACAGGGGCCATCAGGGCTCACCCCTCCACTTT. Protein sequence: CASYRGHQGSPLHF.

The chain is built from TRBV2 and TRBJ2-2; 9 bases line up with TRBD1. Trimming removed 6 bases from V and 0 bases from J; junction bases left unmatched: 2. Germline lookup yields CDR1 SNHLY and CDR2 FYNNEI. CDR3 length equals 15 residues. For the CDR3, the DNA is TGTGCCAGCAGCGGACAGGGGACGAACACCGGGGAGCTGTTTTTT. Translating it yields CASSGQGTNTGELFF.

The V call is TRBV6-1, the J call TRBJ1-4; D is perhaps TRBD1 (6 bases). Germline V gives CDR1 MNHNS, CDR2 SASEGT. CDR3 length: 15 residues. The V and J ends lost 4 bases and 7 bases respectively, with 16 bases between them. CDR3 DNA: TGTGCCAGCAGTGCAGGAGGGGGGGCCGTTGAAAAACTGTTTTTT. Encoded protein: CASSAGGGAVEKLFF.

The genes are TRBV5-1 and TRBJ2-5; tentatively, D is TRBD2 (6 bases). Trimming pared 0 bases from V and 3 bases from J, leaving 6 bases between. Looked up from germline, CDR1 is SGHRS and CDR2 is YFSETQ. The CDR3 spans 13 residues. CDR3 sequence reads: CASSLGGEETQYF. The CDR3 DNA follows: TGCGCCAGCAGCTTGGGGGGGGAAGAGACCCAGTACTTC.

V is TRBV5-4 and J is TRBJ1-2; TRBD1 aligns across 12 bases. J was trimmed by 4 bases and V by 1 base; bases with no gene match: 5. This CDR3 has 16 residues. Germline loops: CDR1 SGHNT, CDR2 YYREEE (reference sequence). CDR3 loop: CASSLLGGQGAYGYTF. CDR3 sequence (DNA): TGTGCCAGCAGCTTGTTGGGGGGACAGGGGGCCTATGGCTACACCTTC.

The chain couples TRBV12-5 to TRBJ2-1; possible D gene TRBD2, 5 bases. V shed 5 bases and J shed 4 bases, with 12 bases lying between them. The CDR3 has 14 residues. Germline CDR1 reads LGHNT; CDR2 reads FRNRAP. CDR3: CASGPGSSYNEQFF. The CDR3, as DNA: TGTGCTAGTGGTCCGGGATCCTCTTACAATGAGCAGTTCTTC.

This chain joins TRBV7-9 and TRBJ2-2, with D maybe TRBD1 (6 bases). V was trimmed by 5 bases and J by 0 bases, leaving 16 bases between them. The CDR3 has 17 residues. The germline V gene encodes CDR1 SEHNR and CDR2 FQNEAQ (reference sequence). For the CDR3, the DNA is TGTGCCAGCAGCCCCCCTATGGGGACACCGAACACCGGGGAGCTGTTTTTT. Translated: CASSPPMGTPNTGELFF. Together with reference TRBV7-9 and TRBJ2-2, the CDR3 gives the full variable domain: DTGVSQNPRHKITKRGQNVTFRCDPISEHNRLYWYRQTLGQGPEFLTYFQNEAQLEKSRLLSDRFSAERPKGSFSTLEIQRTEQGDSAMYLCASSPPMGTPNTGELFFGEGSRLTVL.

V gene TRBV19 combines with J gene TRBJ2-3; tentative D call: TRBD1 (5 bases). Germline-derived CDR1 and CDR2 are LNHDA and SQIVND (reference sequence). This CDR3 comprises 15 residues. V was shortened by 3 bases and J by 3 bases, with 13 bases between the two germline ends. Here the CDR3 reads CASSIYDRVTDTQYF. As DNA, the CDR3 is TGTGCCAGTAGTATCTATGACAGAGTTACAGATACGCAGTATTTT.

The chain couples TRBV2 to TRBJ2-6; a weak D match, TRBD1 (5 bases). The germline CDR1 and CDR2 sequences are SNHLY and FYNNEI. Trimming took 4 bases from V and 0 from J, leaving 22 bases between them. There are 20 residues in the CDR3. As DNA, the CDR3 is TGTGCCAGCAGTGTGGCCTTGAGGTCCGGACAATTCTCTGGGGCCAACGTCCTGACTTTC. Protein sequence: CASSVALRSGQFSGANVLTF.

The chain employs TRBV27 and TRBJ2-3, with D perhaps matching TRBD2 (7 bases). There are 16 residues in the CDR3. V lost 2 bases and J 2 bases, leaving 14 bases between the germline ends. Germline CDR1 MNHEY, CDR2 SMNVEV (reference sequence). The CDR3 DNA follows: TGTGCCAGCAGTTTAGTCGCGGGGGCCTACACAGATACGCAGTATTTT. As protein: CASSLVAGAYTDTQYF.

This chain uses TRBV27 with TRBJ1-1; D gene ambiguous. The CDR3 extends over 13 amino acids. Germline V gene data show CDR1 as MNHEY and CDR2 as SMNVEV (reference sequence). The ends were cut back, 7 bases at V and 2 bases at J, with 11 bases in the middle. The CDR3 DNA reads TGTGCCAGCACCGGGGTTGATAACACTGAAGCTTTCTTT. Protein product: CASTGVDNTEAFF.

This chain joins TRBV10-2 and TRBJ2-3; 13 bases are a match to TRBD2. Per the germline V gene, CDR1 is WSHSY and CDR2 is SAAADI. V lost 6 bases, J lost 7 bases, and 7 bases stayed unmatched. The CDR3 has 15 residues. The CDR3 here is CASRELAGGTYTQYF. In DNA, the CDR3 is TGCGCCAGCAGGGAACTAGCGGGGGGGACCTATACGCAGTATTTT.

The chain combines TRBV2 with TRBJ2-5, with D hard to call. Germline values: CDR1 SNHLY, CDR2 FYNNEI. The CDR3 has 15 residues. Trimming stripped 4 bases from V and 5 bases from J, with 17 bases between. CDR3 DNA sequence: TGTGCCAGCAGTGTATCCCGACTCTCCGGGGAGACCCAGTACTTC. Translation gives CASSVSRLSGETQYF.

On this clone: Germline and junction disagree at one end, which may indicate a read error. The J gene is TRBJ1-2, the V gene TRBV29-1; D may be TRBD1 (5 bases). From germline, CDR1 is SQVTM and CDR2 ANQGSEA. The length of the CDR3 is 11 residues. The CDR3 coding sequence is TGCAGCGCTCTCTCGGGGGATGGGTACACCTTC. Translating it yields CSALSGDGYTF.

V usage is TRBV30 and J usage is TRBJ1-4; D unresolved. This CDR3 has 13 amino acids. Germline V gives CDR1 GTSNPN, CDR2 SVGIG (reference sequence). V was pared by 0 bases and J by 8 bases, with 10 bases between. The CDR3 region has the DNA TGTGCCTGGAGTGTAGTGGGAGAGGAAAAACTGTTTTTT. Its protein product is CAWSVVGEEKLFF.

V gene TRBV12-5 combines with J gene TRBJ2-7, with a weak D call TRBD1 (6 bases). CDR3 length: 13 amino acids. CDR1 is LGHNT and CDR2 is FRNRAP in the germline V gene. V shed 4 bases and J shed 1 base, with 8 bases lying between them. In DNA, the CDR3 is TGTGCTAGTGGTTCAGGGGCTTCCTACGAGCAGTACTTC. Its translation is CASGSGASYEQYF.

V and J are TRBV7-9 and TRBJ2-1; tentative D call: TRBD2 (5 bases). Trimming cost V 3 bases and J 5 bases, with 11 bases left between them. In germline, CDR1 is SEHNR, CDR2 FQNEAQ (reference sequence). The CDR3 is 14 amino acids. This CDR3 is CASSFLLGHNEQFF. CDR3 nucleotides: TGTGCCAGCAGCTTCCTACTAGGCCACAATGAGCAGTTCTTC.

The chain recombines TRBV29-1 with TRBJ2-3, with 11 bases fitting TRBD1. Germline CDR1 SQVTM, CDR2 ANQGSEA. This CDR3 has 15 amino acids. V shed 6 bases, J shed 3 bases, and the junction held 8 bases outside the gene matches. The CDR3 DNA sequence: TGCAGCGTCCAAGCCGGGACAGGGGGAACAGATACGCAGTATTTT. Its protein is CSVQAGTGGTDTQYF.

In the case of this clone: One end of the junction fails to match germline, which may point to a read error. At the DNA level, this CDR3 is encoded by other sequences in the same sample as well. The J gene is TRBJ1-6, the V gene TRBV4-2; tentative D call: TRBD1 (5 bases). In germline, CDR1 is LGHNA, CDR2 YNFKEQ. CDR3 length: 15 amino acids. The CDR3 loop is CASSPGGNYNSPLHF. The CDR3 coding sequence is TGTGCCAGCAGCCCGGGGGGGAACTATAATTCCCCCCTCCACTTT.

The CDR3 region has the DNA TGTGCCAGCAGTTTCTATTCCGGTCCTAACACTGAAGCTTTCTTT. Amino acid sequence: CASSFYSGPNTEAFF. The V call is TRBV28, the J call TRBJ1-1; D is uncertain. The germline V and J ends were trimmed by 3 bases and 2 bases, with 13 bases remaining between them. Germline CDR1 MDHEN, CDR2 SYDVKM. This CDR3 has 15 amino acids. Looking up the rest from reference TRBV28 and TRBJ1-1 gives the full variable domain: DVKVTQSSRYLVKRTGEKVFLECVQDMDHENMFWYRQDPGLGLRLIYFSYDVKMKEKGDIPEGYSVSREKKERFSLILESASTNQTSMYLCASSFYSGPNTEAFFGQGTRLTVV.

The V call is TRBV7-2, the J call TRBJ2-3, with TRBD2 matching 7 bases. J lost 8 bases, V lost 1 base, and 9 bases had no gene match. This CDR3 spans 15 amino acids. Germline loops: CDR1 SGHTA, CDR2 FQGNSA. The CDR3 DNA sequence: TGTGCCAGCAGCTTAGGAGCGGGGACCGGGGGTACGCAGTATTTT. Amino acids: CASSLGAGTGGTQYF.

The chain is built from TRBV6-6 and TRBJ2-7; TRBD1 matches at 9 bases. The ends lost 6 bases at V and 4 bases at J; junction bases unmatched: 7. The CDR3 runs to 14 residues. CDR1 is MNHNY and CDR2 is SVGAGI in the germline V gene (reference sequence). CDR3 sequence (DNA): TGTGCCAGCAGACAGGGGGCAGGTACGTACGAGCAGTACGTC. Protein: CASRQGAGTYEQYV.

The V gene is TRBV11-2, the J gene TRBJ1-2; D unresolved. V was trimmed by 2 bases and J by 4 bases, leaving 14 bases between them. CDR3 length: 15 amino acids. The germline CDR1 and CDR2 sequences are SGHAT and FQNNGV. As DNA, the CDR3 is TGTGCCAGCAGCTTAAGGCACCTCCTAGGCTATGGCTACACCTTC. It specifies CASSLRHLLGYGYTF.

The chain uses TRBV9 and TRBJ2-1; TRBD2 matches at 11 bases. Unmatched junction bases numbered 8, after V lost 0 bases and J lost 9 bases. The CDR3 length is 16 residues. From germline, CDR1 is SGDLS and CDR2 YYNGEE. CDR3 protein: CASSVDLAGGSGEQFF. The CDR3 nucleotides are TGTGCCAGCAGCGTAGATCTAGCGGGGGGCTCCGGTGAGCAGTTCTTC.

This clone was picked up a small number of times. The chain employs TRBV19 and TRBJ2-1, with unresolved D. Trimming removed 3 bases at V and 4 bases at J, with 16 bases between. The CDR3 consists of 16 residues. Germline V gene data show CDR1 as LNHDA and CDR2 as SQIVND (reference sequence). CDR3 sequence reads: CASSIGPSSGYNEQFF. CDR3 nucleotide sequence: TGTGCCAGTAGTATTGGGCCCTCTTCAGGTTACAATGAGCAGTTCTTC.